This entry is about one TCR beta chain. The target antigen is unknown. A second PCR of roughly 7 to 11 cycles used a sample-barcoded 5' primer and a J-beta primer mix. The template-switch adaptor was a 5' adaptor with 12 random nucleotides. It tagged each cDNA molecule. MiXCR, applied by TCRdb to the 5' RACE reads, yields one record per CDR3 protein. The data hold about 940,000 distinct CDR3 sequences, with around 46% observed a single time. The sample is drawn from a study of blood T cells in healthy people across ages. Whole-study context: When template switching was applied, about one barcoded beta molecule was captured per two T cells. Overall study findings and caveats: More naive CD4+ cells and higher diversity marked long-lived donors relative to aged donors. Observed TCR beta diversity per million T cells went down as age went up. This fall followed a roughly linear course with age.

V was trimmed by 1 base and J by 6 bases, leaving 19 bases between them. CDR1 and CDR2 from the germline V gene are SGHTA and FQGNSA. This CDR3 has 16 residues. The sequenced material came from blood. The chain joins TRBV7-2 to TRBJ2-7; weak D call: TRBD1 (5 bases). The sequence came from a man younger than 45 in good health. The CDR3 reads CASSLGSTGILSEQYF. For the CDR3, the DNA is TGTGCCAGCAGCTTAGGCTCAACAGGCATCTTGTCCGAGCAGTACTTC.